A single T cell receptor (beta chain) is shown here with its context. Its specificity is unknown. The data were obtained in a study of cytomegalovirus exposure and HLA in healthy donors. These donors, healthy bone marrow donors, were studied. The PCR ran on 60 Vbeta and 13 Jbeta primers. Sequencing was performed with immunoSEQ multiplex PCR; in TCRdb, only in-frame clones are kept and a portion is missing. The sample lists around 120,000 clones, about 80% occurring once. Trimming cost V 6 bases and J 4 bases; bases outside gene matches: 11. Germline V CDR1 and CDR2: SNHLY, FYNNEI. The CDR3 totals 15 residues. General study findings and limits: TRBV6-2, TRBV6-3 and some other V segments were excluded as indistinguishable.

The source of this sequence is a woman in her 50s in good health and CMV-seronegative. V gene TRBV2 combines with J gene TRBJ1-2, with TRBD1 identical over 7 bases. Input material: PBMCs. The CDR3 DNA reads TGTGCCAGCAGCCAAACAGGGGCCGGGTTCTATGGCTACACCTTC. Its translation: CASSQTGAGFYGYTF.